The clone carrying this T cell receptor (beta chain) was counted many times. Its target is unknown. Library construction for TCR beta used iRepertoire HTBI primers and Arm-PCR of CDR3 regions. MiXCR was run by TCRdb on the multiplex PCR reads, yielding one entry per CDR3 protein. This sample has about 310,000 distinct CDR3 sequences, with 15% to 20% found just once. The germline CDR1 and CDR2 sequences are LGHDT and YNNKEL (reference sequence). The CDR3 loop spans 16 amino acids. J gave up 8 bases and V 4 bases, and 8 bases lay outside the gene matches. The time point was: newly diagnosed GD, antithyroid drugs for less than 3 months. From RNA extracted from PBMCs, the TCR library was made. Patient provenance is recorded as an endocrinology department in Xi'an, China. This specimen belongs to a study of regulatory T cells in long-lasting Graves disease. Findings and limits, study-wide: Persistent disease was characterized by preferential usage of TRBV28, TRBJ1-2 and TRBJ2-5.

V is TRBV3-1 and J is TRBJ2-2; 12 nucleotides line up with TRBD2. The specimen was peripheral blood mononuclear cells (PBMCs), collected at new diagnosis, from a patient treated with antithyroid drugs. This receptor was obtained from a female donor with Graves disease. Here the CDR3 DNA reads TGTGCCAGCAGCCCTGCTAGCGGGAGGGCCGCGGGGGAGCTGTTTTTT. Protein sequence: CASSPASGRAAGELFF.